The 3 T cell receptor beta chains below all came from one sample that was sequenced in a study of T-cell memory formation after mild COVID-19. TCRdb ran MiXCR on the 5' RACE reads and lists one entry per CDR3 protein. This table holds 350,000 or so distinct CDR3 sequences, roughly 19% found once. What was sequenced was PBMCs or a T cell subset sorted from them (not recorded which). These receptors all come from a man between 18 and 35 years old who had mild COVID-19 (a few samples of this study predate the infection). Cell type and time point are not known.

This clonotype has more than one count but fewer than ten. The rearrangement links TRBV19 to TRBJ1-2; D is unclear. In germline, CDR1 is LNHDA, CDR2 SQIVND (reference sequence). V was shortened by 3 bases and J by 2 bases, with 13 bases between the two germline ends. This CDR3 is 15 amino acids long. The CDR3 protein is CASSMVVGANYGYTF. CDR3 in DNA: TGTGCCAGTAGTATGGTTGTGGGCGCCAACTATGGCTACACCTTC.

This chain connects TRBV12-3 or TRBV12-4 to TRBJ2-7; 7 nucleotides line up with TRBD1. CDR3 length equals 15 residues. V lost 5 bases to trimming and J lost 3 bases; unmatched junction nucleotides: 10. CDR3 DNA: TGTGCCAGCAGTCCCGGCAGGGGGATAGGCTACGAGCAGTACGTC. Its protein product is CASSPGRGIGYEQYV.

This chain connects TRBV5-6 to TRBJ1-5; D is ambiguous. Germline CDR1 is SGHDT and CDR2 is YYEEEE. V was clipped by 2 bases and J by 0 bases, with 6 bases between them. This CDR3 comprises 14 residues. CDR3 amino acids: CASSLSFSNQPQHF. The CDR3 region has the DNA TGTGCCAGCAGCTTAAGTTTTAGCAATCAGCCCCAGCATTTT.